This TCR beta chain appears in the sequencing data of a study of T cell clonality in common variable immunodeficiency. This CDR3 has 12 residues. The V end lost 0 bases, the J end lost 6 bases, and 9 bases lay between the germline ends. Germline CDR1 GTSNPN, CDR2 SVGIG (reference sequence). This clone was seen ten or more times. The CDR3 is cut off 3 residues early in the read; its end comes from the germline J gene. This table comes from immunoSEQ multiplex PCR, and its TCRdb copy is limited to in-frame clones, with some not included. Captured here are about 39,000 clones, none seen once; the top ten comprise around 2.6%.

This receptor was obtained from a person between 18 and 75 years old in good health. The chain links TRBV30 to TRBJ2-7; D perhaps matches TRBD1 (6 bases). Sequences were obtained from peripheral blood mononuclear cells. CDR3 bases read: TGTGCCTGGAGTGTAGCCAGGGGCGAG. Translation: CAWSVARGE. The whole CDR3 sequence is CAWSVARGEQYF.